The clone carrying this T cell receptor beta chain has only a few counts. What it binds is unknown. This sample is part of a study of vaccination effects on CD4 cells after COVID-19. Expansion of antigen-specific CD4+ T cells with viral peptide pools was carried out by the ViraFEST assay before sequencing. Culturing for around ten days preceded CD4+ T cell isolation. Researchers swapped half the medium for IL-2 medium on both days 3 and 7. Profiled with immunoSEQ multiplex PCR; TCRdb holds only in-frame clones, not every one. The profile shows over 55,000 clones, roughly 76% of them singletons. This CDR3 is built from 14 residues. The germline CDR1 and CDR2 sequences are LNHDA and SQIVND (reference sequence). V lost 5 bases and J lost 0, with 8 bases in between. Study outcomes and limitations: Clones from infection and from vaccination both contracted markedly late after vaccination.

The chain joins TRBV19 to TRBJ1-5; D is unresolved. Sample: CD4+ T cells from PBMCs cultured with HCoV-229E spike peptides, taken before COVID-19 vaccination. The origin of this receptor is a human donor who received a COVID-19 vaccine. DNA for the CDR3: TGTGCCAGTAGTCGGACGGATAGCAATCAGCCCCAGCATTTT. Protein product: CASSRTDSNQPQHF.